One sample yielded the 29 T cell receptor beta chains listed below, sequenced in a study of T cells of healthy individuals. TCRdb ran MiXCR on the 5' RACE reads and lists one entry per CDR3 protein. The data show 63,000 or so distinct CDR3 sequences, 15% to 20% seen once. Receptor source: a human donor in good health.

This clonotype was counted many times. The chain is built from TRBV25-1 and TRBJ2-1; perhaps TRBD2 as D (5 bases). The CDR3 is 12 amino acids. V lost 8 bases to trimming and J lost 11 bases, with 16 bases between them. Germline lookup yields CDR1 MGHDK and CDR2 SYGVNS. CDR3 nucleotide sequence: TGTGCCAGCCAACTAGGGCATTCTCAGCAGTTCTTC. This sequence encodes CASQLGHSQQFF.

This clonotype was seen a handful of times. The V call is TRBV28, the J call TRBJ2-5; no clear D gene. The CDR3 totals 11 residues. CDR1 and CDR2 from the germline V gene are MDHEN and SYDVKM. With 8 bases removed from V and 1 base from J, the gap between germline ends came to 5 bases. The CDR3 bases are TGTGCCAGCCGGTCCCAAGAGACCCAGTACTTC. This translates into CASRSQETQYF. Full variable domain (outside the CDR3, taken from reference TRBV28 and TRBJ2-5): DVKVTQSSRYLVKRTGEKVFLECVQDMDHENMFWYRQDPGLGLRLIYFSYDVKMKEKGDIPEGYSVSREKKERFSLILESASTNQTSMYLCASRSQETQYFGPGTRLLVL.

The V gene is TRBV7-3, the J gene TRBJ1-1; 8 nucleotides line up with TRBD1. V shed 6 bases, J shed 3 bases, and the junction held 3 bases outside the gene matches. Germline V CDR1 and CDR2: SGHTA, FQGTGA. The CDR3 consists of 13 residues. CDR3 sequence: CASSSDRDTEAFF. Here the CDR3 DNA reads TGTGCCAGCAGTTCGGACAGGGACACTGAAGCTTTCTTT.

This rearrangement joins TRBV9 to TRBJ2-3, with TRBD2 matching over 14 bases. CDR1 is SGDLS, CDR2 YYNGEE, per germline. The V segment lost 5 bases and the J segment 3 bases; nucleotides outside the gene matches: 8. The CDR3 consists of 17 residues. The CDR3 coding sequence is TGTGCCAGCAGTGGAGCCGGGACTAGCGGGAGAACAGATACGCAGTATTTT. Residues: CASSGAGTSGRTDTQYF.

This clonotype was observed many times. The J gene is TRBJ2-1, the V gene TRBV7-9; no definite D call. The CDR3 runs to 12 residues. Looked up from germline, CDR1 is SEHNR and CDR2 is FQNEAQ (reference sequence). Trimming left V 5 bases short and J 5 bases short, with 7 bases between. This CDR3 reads CASSPTNNEQFF. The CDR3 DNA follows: TGTGCCAGCAGCCCTACTAACAATGAGCAGTTCTTC.

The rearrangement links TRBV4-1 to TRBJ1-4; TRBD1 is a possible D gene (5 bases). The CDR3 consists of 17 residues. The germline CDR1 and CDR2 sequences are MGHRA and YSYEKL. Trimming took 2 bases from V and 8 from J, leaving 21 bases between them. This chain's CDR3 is CASSQRTQGLGGEKLFF. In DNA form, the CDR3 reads TGCGCCAGCAGCCAACGTACCCAGGGTTTGGGGGGGGAAAAACTGTTTTTT.

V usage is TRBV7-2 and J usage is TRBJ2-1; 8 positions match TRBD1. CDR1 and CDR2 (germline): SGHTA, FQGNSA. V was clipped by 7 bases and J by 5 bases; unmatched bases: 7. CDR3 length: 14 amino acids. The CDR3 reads CASTPRTGNNEQFF. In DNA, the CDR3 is TGTGCCAGCACCCCTCGGACAGGGAACAATGAGCAGTTCTTC.

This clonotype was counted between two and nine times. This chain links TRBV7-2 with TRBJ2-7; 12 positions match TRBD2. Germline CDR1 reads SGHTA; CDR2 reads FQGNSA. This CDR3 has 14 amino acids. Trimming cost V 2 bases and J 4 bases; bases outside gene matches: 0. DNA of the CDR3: TGTGCCAGCAGCTTAACTAGCGGGGGGTACGAGCAGTACTTC. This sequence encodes CASSLTSGGYEQYF.

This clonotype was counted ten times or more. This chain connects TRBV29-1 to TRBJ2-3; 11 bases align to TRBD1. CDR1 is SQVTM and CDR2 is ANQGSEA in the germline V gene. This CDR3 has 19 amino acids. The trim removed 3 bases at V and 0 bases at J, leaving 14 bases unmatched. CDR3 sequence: CSVEPGRTGGIRSTDTQYF. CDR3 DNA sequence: TGCAGCGTTGAGCCGGGTAGGACAGGGGGCATAAGAAGCACAGATACGCAGTATTTT.

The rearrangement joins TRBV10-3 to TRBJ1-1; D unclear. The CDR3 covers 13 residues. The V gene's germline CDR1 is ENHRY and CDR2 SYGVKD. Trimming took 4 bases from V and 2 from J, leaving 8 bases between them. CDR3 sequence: CAISVRENTEAFF. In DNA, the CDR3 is TGTGCCATCAGTGTAAGGGAAAACACTGAAGCTTTCTTT.

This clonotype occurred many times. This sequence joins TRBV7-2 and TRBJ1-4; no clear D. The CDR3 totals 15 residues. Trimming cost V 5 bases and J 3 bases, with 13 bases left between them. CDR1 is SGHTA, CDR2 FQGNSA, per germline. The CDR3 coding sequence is TGTGCCAGCAGCCCTAGGACGGATTCTAATGAAAAACTGTTTTTT. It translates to CASSPRTDSNEKLFF.

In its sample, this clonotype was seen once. The CDR3 DNA reads TGTGCCAGCAGCGTAAGGTCCGCCACAGATACGCAGTATTTT. This sequence encodes CASSVRSATDTQYF. The chain recombines TRBV9 with TRBJ2-3; D remains ambiguous. Germline V gene data show CDR1 as SGDLS and CDR2 as YYNGEE. The V end lost 1 base, the J end lost 2 bases, and 8 bases lay between the germline ends. The CDR3 has 14 residues.

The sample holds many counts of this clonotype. This CDR3 reads CASSQRTSKETQYF. The CDR3 DNA reads as TGTGCCAGCAGTCAAAGGACATCTAAAGAGACCCAGTACTTC. The genes are TRBV7-9 and TRBJ2-5; TRBD1 might be the D (5 bases). Germline-derived CDR1 and CDR2 are SEHNR and FQNEAQ (reference sequence). V gave up 6 bases and J gave up 3 bases, with 14 bases separating them. The CDR3 sequence is 14 residues long.

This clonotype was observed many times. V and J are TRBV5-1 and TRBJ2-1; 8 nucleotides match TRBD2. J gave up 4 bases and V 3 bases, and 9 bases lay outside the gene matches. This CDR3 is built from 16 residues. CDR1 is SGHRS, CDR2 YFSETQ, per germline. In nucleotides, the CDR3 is TGCGCCAGCAGCTGGAACGGACTAGCTGGATACAATGAGCAGTTCTTC. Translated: CASSWNGLAGYNEQFF.

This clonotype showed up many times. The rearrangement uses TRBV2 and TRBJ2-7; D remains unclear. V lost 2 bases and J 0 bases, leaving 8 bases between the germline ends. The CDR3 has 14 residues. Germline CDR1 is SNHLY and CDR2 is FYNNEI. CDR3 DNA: TGTGCCAGCAGTGAACGGTATAGCTCCTACGAGCAGTACTTC. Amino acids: CASSERYSSYEQYF.

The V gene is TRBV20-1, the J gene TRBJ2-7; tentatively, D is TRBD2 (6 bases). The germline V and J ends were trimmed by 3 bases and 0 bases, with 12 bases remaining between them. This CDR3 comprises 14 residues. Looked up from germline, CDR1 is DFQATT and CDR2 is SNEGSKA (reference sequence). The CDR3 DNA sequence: TGCAGTGCTAGGGGGCTAGCGTCCTCCTACGAGCAGTACTTC. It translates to CSARGLASSYEQYF.

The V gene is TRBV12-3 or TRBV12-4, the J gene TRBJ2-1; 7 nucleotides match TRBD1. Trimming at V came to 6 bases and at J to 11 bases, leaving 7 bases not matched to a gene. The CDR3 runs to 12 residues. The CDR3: CASSRRDSQQFF. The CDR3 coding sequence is TGTGCCAGCAGCCGAAGGGACAGCCAGCAGTTCTTC.

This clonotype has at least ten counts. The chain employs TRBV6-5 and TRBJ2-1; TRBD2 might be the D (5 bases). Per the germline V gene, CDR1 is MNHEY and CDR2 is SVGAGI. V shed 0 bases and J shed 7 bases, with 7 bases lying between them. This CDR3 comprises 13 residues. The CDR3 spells CASSYSTGNEQFF. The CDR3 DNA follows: TGTGCCAGCAGTTACTCGACGGGGAATGAGCAGTTCTTC.

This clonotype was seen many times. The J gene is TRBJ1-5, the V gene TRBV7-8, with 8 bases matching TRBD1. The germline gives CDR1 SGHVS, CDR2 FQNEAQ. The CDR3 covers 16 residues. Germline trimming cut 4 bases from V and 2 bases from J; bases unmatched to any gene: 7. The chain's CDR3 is CASSSPGTGRNQPQHF. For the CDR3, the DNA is TGTGCCAGCAGCTCCCCTGGGACAGGACGCAATCAGCCCCAGCATTTT.

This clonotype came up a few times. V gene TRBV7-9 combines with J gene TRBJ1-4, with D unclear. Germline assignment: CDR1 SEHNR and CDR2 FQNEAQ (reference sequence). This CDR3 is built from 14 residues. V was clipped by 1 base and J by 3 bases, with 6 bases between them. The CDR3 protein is CASSLGGPNEKLFF. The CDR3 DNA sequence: TGTGCCAGCAGCTTAGGGGGTCCTAATGAAAAACTGTTTTTT.

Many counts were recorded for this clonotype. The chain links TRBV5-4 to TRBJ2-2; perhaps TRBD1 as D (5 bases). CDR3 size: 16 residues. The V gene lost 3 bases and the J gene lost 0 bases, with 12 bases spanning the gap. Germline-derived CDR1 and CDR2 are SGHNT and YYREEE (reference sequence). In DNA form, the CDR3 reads TGTGCCAGCAGCTATGCAGGGCCGGCGAACACCGGGGAGCTGTTTTTT. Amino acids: CASSYAGPANTGELFF.

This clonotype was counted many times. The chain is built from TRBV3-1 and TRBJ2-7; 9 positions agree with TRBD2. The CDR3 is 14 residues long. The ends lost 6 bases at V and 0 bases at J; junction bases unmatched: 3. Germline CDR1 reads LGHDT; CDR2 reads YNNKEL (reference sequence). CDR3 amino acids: CASRFSGSSYEQYF. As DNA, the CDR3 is TGTGCCAGCAGATTTAGCGGGAGCTCCTACGAGCAGTACTTC.

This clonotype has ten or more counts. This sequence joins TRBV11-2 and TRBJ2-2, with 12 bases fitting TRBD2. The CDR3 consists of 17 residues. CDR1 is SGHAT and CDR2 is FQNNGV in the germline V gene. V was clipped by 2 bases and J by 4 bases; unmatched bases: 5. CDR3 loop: CASSLPGLAGFTGELFF. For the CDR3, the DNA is TGTGCCAGCAGCTTACCGGGACTAGCGGGCTTCACCGGGGAGCTGTTTTTT.

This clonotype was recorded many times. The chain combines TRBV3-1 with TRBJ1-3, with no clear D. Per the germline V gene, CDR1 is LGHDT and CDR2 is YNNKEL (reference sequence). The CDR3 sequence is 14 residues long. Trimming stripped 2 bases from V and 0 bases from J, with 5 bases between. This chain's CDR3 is CASSQQSSGNTIYF. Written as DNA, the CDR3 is TGTGCCAGCAGCCAACAGAGCTCTGGAAACACCATATATTTT.

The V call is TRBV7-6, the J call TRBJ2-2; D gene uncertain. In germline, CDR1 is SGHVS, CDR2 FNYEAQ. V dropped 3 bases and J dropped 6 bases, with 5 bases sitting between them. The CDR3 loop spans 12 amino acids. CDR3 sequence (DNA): TGTGCCAGCAGCTTGTGGGCCGGGGAGCTGTTTTTT. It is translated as CASSLWAGELFF.

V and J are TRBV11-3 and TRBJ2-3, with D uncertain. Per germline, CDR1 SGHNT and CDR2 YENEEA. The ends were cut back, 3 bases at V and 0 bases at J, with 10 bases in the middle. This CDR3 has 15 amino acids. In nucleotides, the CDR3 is TGTGCCAGCAGCTTGGGGTCTCGGAGCACAGATACGCAGTATTTT. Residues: CASSLGSRSTDTQYF.

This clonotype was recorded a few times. For the CDR3, the DNA is TGCGCCAGCAGCCCCACAGGGGGCAAGGTCTACAATGAGCAGTTCTTC. Translating it yields CASSPTGGKVYNEQFF. The chain has TRBV4-1 and TRBJ2-1, with 9 bases identical to TRBD1. The germline CDR1 and CDR2 sequences are MGHRA and YSYEKL. This CDR3 is built from 16 residues. Losses at the gene ends were 4 bases for V and 3 bases for J; bases not matched to a gene: 7.

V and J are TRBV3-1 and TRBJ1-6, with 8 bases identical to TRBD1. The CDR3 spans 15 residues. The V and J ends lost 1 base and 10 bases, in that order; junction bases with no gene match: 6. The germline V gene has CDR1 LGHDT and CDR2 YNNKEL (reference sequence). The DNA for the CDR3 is TGTGCCAGCAGCCAAGCCGGGACAGGAGGCTCACCCCTCCACTTT. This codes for CASSQAGTGGSPLHF.

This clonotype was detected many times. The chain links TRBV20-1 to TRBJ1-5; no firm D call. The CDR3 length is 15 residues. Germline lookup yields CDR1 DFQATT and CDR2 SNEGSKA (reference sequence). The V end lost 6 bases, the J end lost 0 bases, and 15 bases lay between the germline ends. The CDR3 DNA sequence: TGCAGTGCCACAACCGTAGGGTATAGCAATCAGCCCCAGCATTTT. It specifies CSATTVGYSNQPQHF.